A single sample is the source of the 3 T cell receptor beta chains below, sequenced in a study of OX40 agonist ivuxolimab in advanced cancers. Measured with immunoSEQ multiplex PCR; TCRdb has only the in-frame clones, and not every one. This table holds tens of thousands of clones, about 87% found once. The sequenced sample was CD4+ or CD8+ T cells sorted from blood, obtained in a trial of the OX40 agonist ivuxolimab. The receptors derive from an adult with an advanced solid tumor such as melanoma, head and neck, liver or kidney cancer.

This clone came up once. The chain employs TRBV19 and TRBJ2-1; the match to TRBD1 covers 8 bases. CDR3 size: 16 residues. The germline V gene encodes CDR1 LNHDA and CDR2 SQIVND (reference sequence). Trimming at V came to 6 bases and at J to 4 bases, leaving 11 bases not matched to a gene. The CDR3 sequence is CASSPRPDRVYNEQFF. The CDR3, as DNA: TGTGCCAGTAGCCCCCGCCCGGACAGGGTGTACAATGAGCAGTTCTTC.

The chain is built from TRBV6-1 and TRBJ1-4; 8 nucleotides align to TRBD1. After removal of 4 bases from V and 5 bases from J, the junction contained 3 bases not matched to a gene. The CDR3 contains 14 residues. CDR1 and CDR2 from the germline V gene are MNHNS and SASEGT. This chain's CDR3 is CASSGWDRNEKLFF. For the CDR3, the DNA is TGTGCCAGCAGTGGATGGGACAGGAATGAAAAACTGTTTTTT.

The chain employs TRBV10-2 and TRBJ1-2; D gene uncertain. V was clipped by 7 bases and J by 6 bases, with 12 bases between them. CDR3 length equals 12 residues. Germline V gene lookup returns CDR1 WSHSY and CDR2 SAAADI. CDR3 coding DNA: TGCGCCAGCAAGGTCAACTCAAATGGCTACACCTTC. The encoded protein is CASKVNSNGYTF.